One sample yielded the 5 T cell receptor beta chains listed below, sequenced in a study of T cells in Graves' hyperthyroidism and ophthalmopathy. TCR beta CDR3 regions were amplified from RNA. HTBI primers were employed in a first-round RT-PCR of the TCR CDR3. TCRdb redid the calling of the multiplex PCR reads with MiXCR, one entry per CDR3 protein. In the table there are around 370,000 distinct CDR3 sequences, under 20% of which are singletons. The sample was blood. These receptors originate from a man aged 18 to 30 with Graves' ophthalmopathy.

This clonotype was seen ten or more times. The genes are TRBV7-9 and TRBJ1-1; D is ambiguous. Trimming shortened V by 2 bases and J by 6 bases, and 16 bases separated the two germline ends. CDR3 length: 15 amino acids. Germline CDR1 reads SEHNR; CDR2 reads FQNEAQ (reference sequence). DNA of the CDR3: TGTGCCAGCAGCTTACCCAACAGTATGGGCTCTGAAGCTTTCTTT. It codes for CASSLPNSMGSEAFF. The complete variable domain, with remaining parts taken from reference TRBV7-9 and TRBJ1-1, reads DTGVSQNPRHKITKRGQNVTFRCDPISEHNRLYWYRQTLGQGPEFLTYFQNEAQLEKSRLLSDRFSAERPKGSFSTLEIQRTEQGDSAMYLCASSLPNSMGSEAFFGQGTRLTVV.

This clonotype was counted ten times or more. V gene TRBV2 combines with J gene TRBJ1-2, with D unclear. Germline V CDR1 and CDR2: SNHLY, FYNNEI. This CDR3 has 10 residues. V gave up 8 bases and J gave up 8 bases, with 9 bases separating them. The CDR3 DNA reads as TGTGCCAGCCGGGTGCAGGGCTACACCTTC. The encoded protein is CASRVQGYTF.

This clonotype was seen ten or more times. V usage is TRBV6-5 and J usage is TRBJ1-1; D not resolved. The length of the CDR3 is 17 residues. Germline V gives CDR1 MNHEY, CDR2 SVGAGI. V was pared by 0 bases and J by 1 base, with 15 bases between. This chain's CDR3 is CASSYSKMLGQNTEAFF. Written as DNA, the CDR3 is TGTGCCAGCAGTTACTCGAAGATGCTGGGTCAGAACACTGAAGCTTTCTTT.

The CDR3 coding sequence is TGTGCCAGCAGGAACCGACAGCCCATGAACACTGAAGCTTTCTTT. Translating it yields CASRNRQPMNTEAFF. The V and J genes are TRBV12-3 or TRBV12-4 and TRBJ1-1, with TRBD1 as a possible D gene (5 bases). Trimming took off 6 bases at V and 0 bases at J, with 14 bases between the two ends. This CDR3 spans 15 amino acids.

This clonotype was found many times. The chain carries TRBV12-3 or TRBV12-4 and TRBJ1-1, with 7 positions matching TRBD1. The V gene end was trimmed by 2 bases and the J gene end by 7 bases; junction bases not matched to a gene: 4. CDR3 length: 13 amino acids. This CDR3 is CASSLRGLGEAFF. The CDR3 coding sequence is TGTGCCAGCAGTTTAAGGGGGCTGGGTGAAGCTTTCTTT.